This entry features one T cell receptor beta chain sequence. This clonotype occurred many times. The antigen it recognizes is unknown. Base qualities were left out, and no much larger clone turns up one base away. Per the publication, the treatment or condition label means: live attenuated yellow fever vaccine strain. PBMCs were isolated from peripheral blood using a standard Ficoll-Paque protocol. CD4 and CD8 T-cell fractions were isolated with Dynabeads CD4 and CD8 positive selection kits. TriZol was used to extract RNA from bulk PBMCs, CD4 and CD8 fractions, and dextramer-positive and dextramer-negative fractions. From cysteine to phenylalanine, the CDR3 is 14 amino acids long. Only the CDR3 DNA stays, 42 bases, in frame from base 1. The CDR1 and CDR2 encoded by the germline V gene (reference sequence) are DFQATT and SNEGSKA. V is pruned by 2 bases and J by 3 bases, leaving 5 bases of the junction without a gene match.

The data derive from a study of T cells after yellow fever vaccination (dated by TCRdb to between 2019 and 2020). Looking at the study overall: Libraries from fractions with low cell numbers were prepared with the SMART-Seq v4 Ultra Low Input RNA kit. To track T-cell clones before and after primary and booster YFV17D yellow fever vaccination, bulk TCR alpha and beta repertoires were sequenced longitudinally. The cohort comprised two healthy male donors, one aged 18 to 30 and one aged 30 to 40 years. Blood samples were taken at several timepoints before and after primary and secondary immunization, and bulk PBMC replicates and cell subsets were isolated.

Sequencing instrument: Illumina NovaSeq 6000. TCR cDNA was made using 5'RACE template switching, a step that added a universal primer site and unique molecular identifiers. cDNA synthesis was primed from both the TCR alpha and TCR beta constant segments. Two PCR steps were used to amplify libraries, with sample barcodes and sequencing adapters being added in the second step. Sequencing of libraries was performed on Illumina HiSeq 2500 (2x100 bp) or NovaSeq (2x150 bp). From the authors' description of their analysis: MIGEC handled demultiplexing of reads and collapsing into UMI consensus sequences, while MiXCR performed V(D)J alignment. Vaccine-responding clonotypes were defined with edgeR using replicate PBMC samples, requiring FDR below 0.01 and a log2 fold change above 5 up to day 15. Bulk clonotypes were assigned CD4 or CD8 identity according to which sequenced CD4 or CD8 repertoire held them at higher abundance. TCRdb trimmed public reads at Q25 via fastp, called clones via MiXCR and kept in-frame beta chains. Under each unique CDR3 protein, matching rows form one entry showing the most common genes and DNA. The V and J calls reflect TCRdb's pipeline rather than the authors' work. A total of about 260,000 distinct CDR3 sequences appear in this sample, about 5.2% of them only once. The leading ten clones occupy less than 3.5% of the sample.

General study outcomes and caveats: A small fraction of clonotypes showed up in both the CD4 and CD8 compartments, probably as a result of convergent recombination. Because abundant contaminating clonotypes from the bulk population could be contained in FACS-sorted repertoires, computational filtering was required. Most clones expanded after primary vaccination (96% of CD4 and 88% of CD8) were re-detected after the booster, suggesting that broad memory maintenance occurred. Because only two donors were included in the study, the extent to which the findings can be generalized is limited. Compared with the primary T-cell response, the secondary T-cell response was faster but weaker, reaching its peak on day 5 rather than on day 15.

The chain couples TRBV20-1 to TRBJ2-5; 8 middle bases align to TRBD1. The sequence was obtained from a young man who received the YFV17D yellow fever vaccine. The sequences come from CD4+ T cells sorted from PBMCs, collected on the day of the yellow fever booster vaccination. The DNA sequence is TGCAGTGCTAGAAGCCAGGGGGCGGAAGAGACCCAGTACTTC. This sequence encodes CSARSQGAEETQYF.